A selection of T cell receptor beta chains follows, all from one sample in a study of neoadjuvant anti-PD-1 for oral cavity cancer. The protocol was immunoSEQ multiplex PCR, while the TCRdb copy is restricted to in-frame clones and leaves out a portion. The sample lists 11,000 to 15,000 clones, 70% to 85% occurring once. The source was PBMCs, collected after nivolumab (anti-PD-1) treatment. The receptors come from a person aged 35 to 85 with oral cavity squamous cell carcinoma. CDR3s leave out the opening cysteine and the closing phenylalanine or tryptophan. Fields, in order: V gene, CDR3 length, CDR3 protein.

v_gene: TRBV7-7; len: 13; CDR3aa: ASSLGAASYNEQF
v_gene: TRBV6-5; len: 11; CDR3aa: ASTSGTLLSRT
v_gene: TRBV2; len: 12; CDR3aa: ASSELGIVTEAF
v_gene: TRBV11-2; len: 17; CDR3aa: ASSPLDFRIGRGNYGYT
v_gene: TRBV25-1; len: 15; CDR3aa: ASSEYTGRGLYNEQF
v_gene: TRBV7-6; len: 12; CDR3aa: ASSLAGVQETQY
v_gene: TRBV28; len: 11; CDR3aa: ASGWGRGTEAF
v_gene: TRBV7-9; len: 13; CDR3aa: ASSGGTGPNQPQH
v_gene: TRBV10-3; len: 14; CDR3aa: AISESTGKVDQPQH
v_gene: TRBV9; len: 14; CDR3aa: ASSVVGAGIYNEQF
v_gene: TRBV6-6; len: 13; CDR3aa: ASSPPGREWNIQY
v_gene: TRBV5-4; len: 16; CDR3aa: ASRSGGSGDSGANVLT
v_gene: TRBV7-9; len: 16; CDR3aa: ASSERQGALRGYNEQF
v_gene: TRBV19; len: 14; CDR3aa: ASSINRGTGANVLT
v_gene: TRBV2; len: 16; CDR3aa: ASTELGRIYLSSYEQY
v_gene: TRBV30; len: 11; CDR3aa: AWSVGPPGGYT
v_gene: TRBV7-3; len: 14; CDR3aa: ASSLTGQGSRETQY
v_gene: TRBV6-5; len: 11; CDR3aa: ASSHREGQPQH
v_gene: TRBV19; len: 10; CDR3aa: ASSVPVYGYT
v_gene: TRBV4-1; len: 14; CDR3aa: ASSQEGRGTDNEQF
v_gene: TRBV5-6; len: 15; CDR3aa: ASSLGSGRISNQPQH
v_gene: TRBV5-6; len: 13; CDR3aa: ASAEGQGPNQPQH
v_gene: TRBV7-9; len: 14; CDR3aa: ASSFGRNTPTGEQY
v_gene: TRBV5-6; len: 15; CDR3aa: ASSFNRGSGGNSPLH
v_gene: TRBV13; len: 12; CDR3aa: ASSSGTGRTEAF
v_gene: TRBV10-1; len: 13; CDR3aa: ASSPGLANTGELF
v_gene: TRBV30; len: 12; CDR3aa: AYRYTRPNYGYT
v_gene: TRBV5-1; len: 11; CDR3aa: ASSLEGRETQY
v_gene: TRBV7-2; len: 11; CDR3aa: ASSLPSAGRQY